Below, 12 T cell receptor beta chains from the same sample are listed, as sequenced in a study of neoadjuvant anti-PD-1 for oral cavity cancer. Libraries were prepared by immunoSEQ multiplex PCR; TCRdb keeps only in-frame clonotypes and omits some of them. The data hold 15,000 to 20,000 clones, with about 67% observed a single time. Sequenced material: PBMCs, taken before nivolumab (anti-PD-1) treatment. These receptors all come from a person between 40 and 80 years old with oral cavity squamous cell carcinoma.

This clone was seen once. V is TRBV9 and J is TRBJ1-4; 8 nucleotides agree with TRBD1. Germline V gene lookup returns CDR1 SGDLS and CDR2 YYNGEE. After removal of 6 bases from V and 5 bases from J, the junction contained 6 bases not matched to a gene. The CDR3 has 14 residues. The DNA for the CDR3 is TGTGCCAGCACAACCGGGACAGGAAATGAAAAACTGTTTTTT. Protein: CASTTGTGNEKLFF.

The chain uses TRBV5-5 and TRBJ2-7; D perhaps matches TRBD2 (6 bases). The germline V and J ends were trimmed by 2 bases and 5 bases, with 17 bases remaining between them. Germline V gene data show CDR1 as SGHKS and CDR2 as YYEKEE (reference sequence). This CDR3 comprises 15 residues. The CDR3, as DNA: TGTGCCAGCAGCTTACGAGGAGGGGTAAACCACGAGCAGTACTTC. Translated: CASSLRGGVNHEQYF.

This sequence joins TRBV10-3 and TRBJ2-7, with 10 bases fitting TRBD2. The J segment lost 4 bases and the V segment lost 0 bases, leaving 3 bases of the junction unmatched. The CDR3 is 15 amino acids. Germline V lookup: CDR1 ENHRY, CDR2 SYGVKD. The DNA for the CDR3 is TGTGCCATCAGTGAGTCTACTAGCGGGGAGTACGAGCAGTACTTC. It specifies CAISESTSGEYEQYF.

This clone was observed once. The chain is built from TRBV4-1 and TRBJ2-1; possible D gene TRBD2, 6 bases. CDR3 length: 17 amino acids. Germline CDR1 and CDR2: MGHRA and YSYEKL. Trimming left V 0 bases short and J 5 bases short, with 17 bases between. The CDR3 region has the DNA TGCGCCAGCAGCCAAGAGGACTATAGGCTCTCGCACAATGAGCAGTTCTTC. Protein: CASSQEDYRLSHNEQFF.

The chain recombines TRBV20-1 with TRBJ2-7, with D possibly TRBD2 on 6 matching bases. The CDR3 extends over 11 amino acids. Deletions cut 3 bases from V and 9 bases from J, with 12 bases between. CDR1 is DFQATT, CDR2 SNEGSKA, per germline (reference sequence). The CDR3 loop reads CSASPGTWQYF. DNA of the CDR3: TGCAGTGCTAGTCCCGGGACTTGGCAGTACTTC.

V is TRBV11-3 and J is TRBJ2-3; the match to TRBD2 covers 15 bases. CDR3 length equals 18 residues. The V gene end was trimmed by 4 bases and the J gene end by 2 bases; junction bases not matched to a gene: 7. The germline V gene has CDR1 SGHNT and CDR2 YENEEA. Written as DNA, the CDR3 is TGTGCCAGCAGCTCTCCGGGACTAGCGGGAGGTGCCACAGATACGCAGTATTTT. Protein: CASSSPGLAGGATDTQYF.

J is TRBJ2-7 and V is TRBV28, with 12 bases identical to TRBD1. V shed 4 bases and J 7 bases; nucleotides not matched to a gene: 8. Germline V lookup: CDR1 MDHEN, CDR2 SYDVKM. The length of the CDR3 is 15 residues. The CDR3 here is CASSSSGTGGGEQYF. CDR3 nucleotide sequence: TGTGCCAGCAGTTCCTCCGGGACAGGGGGCGGAGAGCAGTACTTC. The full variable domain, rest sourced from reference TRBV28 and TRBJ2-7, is DVKVTQSSRYLVKRTGEKVFLECVQDMDHENMFWYRQDPGLGLRLIYFSYDVKMKEKGDIPEGYSVSREKKERFSLILESASTNQTSMYLCASSSSGTGGGEQYFGPGTRLTVT.

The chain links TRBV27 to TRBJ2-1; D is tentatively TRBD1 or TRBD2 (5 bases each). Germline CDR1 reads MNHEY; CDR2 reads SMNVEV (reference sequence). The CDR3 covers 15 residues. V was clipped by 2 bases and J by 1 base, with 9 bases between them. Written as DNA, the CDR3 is TGTGCCAGCAGTTTAGGGGGTGGTTCCTACAATGAGCAGTTCTTC. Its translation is CASSLGGGSYNEQFF.

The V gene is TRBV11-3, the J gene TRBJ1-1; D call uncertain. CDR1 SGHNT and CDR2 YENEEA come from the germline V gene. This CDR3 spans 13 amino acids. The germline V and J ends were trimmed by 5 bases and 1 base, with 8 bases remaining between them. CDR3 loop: CASSPPKNTEAFF. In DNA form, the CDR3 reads TGTGCCAGCAGCCCGCCTAAGAACACTGAAGCTTTCTTT.

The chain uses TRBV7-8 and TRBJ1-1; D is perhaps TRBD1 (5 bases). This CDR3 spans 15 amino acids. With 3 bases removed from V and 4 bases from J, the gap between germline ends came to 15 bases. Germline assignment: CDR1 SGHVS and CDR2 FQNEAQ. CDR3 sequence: CASSLEGLSGTEAFF. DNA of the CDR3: TGTGCCAGCAGCTTGGAGGGGCTGAGCGGCACTGAAGCTTTCTTT.

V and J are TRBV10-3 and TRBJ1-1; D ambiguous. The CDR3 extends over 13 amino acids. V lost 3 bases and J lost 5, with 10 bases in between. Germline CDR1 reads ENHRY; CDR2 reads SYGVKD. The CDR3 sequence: CAISDLGRTEAFF. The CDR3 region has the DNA TGTGCCATCAGTGATTTAGGGAGGACTGAAGCTTTCTTT.

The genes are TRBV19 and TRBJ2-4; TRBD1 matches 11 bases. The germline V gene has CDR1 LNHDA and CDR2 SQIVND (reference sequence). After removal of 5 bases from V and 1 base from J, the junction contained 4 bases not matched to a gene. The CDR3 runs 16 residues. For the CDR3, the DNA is TGTGCCAGTAGTGCCGGACAGGGGGCGGCCAAAAACATTCAGTACTTC. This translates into CASSAGQGAAKNIQYF.